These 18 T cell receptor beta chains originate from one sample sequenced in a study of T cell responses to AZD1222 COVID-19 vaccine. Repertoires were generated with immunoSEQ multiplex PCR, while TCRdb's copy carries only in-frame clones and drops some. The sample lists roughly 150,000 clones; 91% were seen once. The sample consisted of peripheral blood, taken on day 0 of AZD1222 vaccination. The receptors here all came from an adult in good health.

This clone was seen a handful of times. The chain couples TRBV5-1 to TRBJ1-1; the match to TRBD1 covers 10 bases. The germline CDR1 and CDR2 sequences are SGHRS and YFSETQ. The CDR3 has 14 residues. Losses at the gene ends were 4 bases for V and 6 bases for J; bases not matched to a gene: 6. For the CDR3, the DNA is TGCGCCAGCAGCGAGGGACAGGGGCCCTCTGAAGCTTTCTTT. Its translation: CASSEGQGPSEAFF.

CDR3 nucleotide sequence: TGTGCCTCCCCAATTTGTTCTGAGAACAGGAACAATGAGCAGTTCTTC. Translation: CASPICSENRNNEQFF. This sequence joins TRBV24-1 and TRBJ2-1, with TRBD1 as a possible D gene (5 bases). Germline loops: CDR1 KGHDR, CDR2 SFDVKD. The CDR3 extends over 16 amino acids. V was clipped by 12 bases and J by 5 bases, with 25 bases between them.

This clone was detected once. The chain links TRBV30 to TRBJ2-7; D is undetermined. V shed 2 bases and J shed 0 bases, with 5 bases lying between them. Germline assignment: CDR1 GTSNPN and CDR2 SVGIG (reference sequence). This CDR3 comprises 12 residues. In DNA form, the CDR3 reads TGTGCCTGGAGTATGGCCTCCTACGAGCAGTACTTC. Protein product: CAWSMASYEQYF.

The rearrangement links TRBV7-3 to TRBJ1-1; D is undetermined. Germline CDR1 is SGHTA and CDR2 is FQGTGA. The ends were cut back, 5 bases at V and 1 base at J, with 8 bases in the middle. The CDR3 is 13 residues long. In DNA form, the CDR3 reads TGTGCCAGCAGCACGGGATCGAACACTGAAGCTTTCTTT. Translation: CASSTGSNTEAFF.

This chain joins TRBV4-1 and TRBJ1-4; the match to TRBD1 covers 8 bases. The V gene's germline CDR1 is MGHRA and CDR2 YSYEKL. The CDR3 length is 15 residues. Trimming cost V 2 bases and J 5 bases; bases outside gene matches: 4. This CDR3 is CASSQTDRGNEKLFF. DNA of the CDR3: TGCGCCAGCAGCCAAACCGACAGGGGAAATGAAAAACTGTTTTTT.

CDR3 protein: CASSPTTGGNTEAFF. As DNA, the CDR3 is TGTGCCAGCAGCCCCACGACAGGGGGGAACACTGAAGCTTTCTTT. The genes are TRBV5-6 and TRBJ1-1, with 9 bases aligning to TRBD1. The CDR3 is 15 amino acids. The ends lost 4 bases at V and 1 base at J; junction bases unmatched: 5. The germline V gene has CDR1 SGHDT and CDR2 YYEEEE. The entire variable domain, with the rest obtained from reference TRBV5-6 and TRBJ1-1, is as follows: DAGVTQSPTHLIKTRGQQVTLRCSPKSGHDTVSWYQQALGQGPQFIFQYYEEEERQRGNFPDRFSGHQFPNYSSELNVNALLLGDSALYLCASSPTTGGNTEAFFGQGTRLTVV.

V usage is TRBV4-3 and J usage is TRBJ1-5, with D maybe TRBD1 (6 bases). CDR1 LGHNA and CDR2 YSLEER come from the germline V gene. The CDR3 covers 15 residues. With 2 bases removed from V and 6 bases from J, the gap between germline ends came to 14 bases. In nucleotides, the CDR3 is TGCGCCAGCAGCCAATCTATAACGGACAGTCAGCCCCAGCATTTT. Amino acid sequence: CASSQSITDSQPQHF.

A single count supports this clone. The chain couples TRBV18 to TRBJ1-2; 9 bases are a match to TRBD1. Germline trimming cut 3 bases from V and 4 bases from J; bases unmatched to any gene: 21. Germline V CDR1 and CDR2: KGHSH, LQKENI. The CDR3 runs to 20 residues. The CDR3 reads CASSPRSHSGTGTVSYGYTF. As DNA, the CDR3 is TGTGCCAGCTCACCGCGGAGTCATTCCGGGACAGGGACGGTGAGCTATGGCTACACCTTC.

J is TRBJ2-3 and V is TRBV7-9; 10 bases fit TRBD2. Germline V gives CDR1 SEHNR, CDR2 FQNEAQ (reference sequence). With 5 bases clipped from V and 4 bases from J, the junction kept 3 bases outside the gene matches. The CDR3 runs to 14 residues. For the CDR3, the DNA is TGTGCCAGCAGCCGACTAGCGGGCCCAGATACGCAGTATTTT. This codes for CASSRLAGPDTQYF.

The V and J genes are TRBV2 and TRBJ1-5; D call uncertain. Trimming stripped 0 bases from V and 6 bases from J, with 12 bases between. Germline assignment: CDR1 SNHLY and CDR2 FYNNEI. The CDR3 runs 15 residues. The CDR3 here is CASSEAHLIGQPQHF. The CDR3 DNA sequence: TGTGCCAGCAGTGAAGCGCATTTGATCGGTCAGCCCCAGCATTTT. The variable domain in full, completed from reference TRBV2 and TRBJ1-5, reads EPEVTQTPSHQVTQMGQEVILRCVPISNHLYFYWYRQILGQKVEFLVSFYNNEISEKSEIFDDQFSVERPDGSNFTLKIRSTKLEDSAMYFCASSEAHLIGQPQHFGDGTRLSIL.

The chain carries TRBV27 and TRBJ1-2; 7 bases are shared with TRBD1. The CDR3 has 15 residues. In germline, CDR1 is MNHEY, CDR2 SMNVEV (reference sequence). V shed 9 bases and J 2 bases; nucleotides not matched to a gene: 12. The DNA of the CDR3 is TGTGCCAGTTCTTTAGGGGGCCCCGGGAACTATGGCTACACCTTC. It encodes CASSLGGPGNYGYTF.

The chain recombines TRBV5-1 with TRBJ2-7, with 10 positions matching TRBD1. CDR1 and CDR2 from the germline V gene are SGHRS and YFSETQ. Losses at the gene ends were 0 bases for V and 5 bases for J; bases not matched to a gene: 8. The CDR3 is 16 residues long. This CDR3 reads CASSLARGTGVHEQYF. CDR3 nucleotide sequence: TGCGCCAGCAGCTTGGCCAGGGGGACAGGGGTCCACGAGCAGTACTTC.

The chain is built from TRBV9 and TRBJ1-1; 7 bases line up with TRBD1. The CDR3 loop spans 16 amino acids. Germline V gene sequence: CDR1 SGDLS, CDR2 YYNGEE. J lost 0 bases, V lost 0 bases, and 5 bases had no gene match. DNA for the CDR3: TGTGCCAGCAGCGTAGGGACAGGAACGATGAACACTGAAGCTTTCTTT. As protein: CASSVGTGTMNTEAFF.

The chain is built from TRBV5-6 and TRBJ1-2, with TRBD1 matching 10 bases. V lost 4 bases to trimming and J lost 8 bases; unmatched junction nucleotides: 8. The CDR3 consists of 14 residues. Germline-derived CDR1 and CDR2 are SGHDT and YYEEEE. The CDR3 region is CASSPEGQGRGYTF. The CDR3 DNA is TGTGCCAGCAGCCCTGAGGGACAGGGGCGCGGCTACACCTTC.

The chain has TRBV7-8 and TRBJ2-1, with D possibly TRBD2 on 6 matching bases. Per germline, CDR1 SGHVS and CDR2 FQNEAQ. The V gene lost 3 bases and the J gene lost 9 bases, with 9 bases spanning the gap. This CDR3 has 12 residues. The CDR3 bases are TGTGCCAGCAGCTTGGGACTTTTTGAGCAGTTCTTC. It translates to CASSLGLFEQFF.

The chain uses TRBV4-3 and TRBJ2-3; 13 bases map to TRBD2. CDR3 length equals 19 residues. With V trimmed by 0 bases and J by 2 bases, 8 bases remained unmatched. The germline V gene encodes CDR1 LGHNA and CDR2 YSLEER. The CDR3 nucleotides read TGCGCCAGCAGCCAAGATTTCTTCGGACTAGCGGGAGCCACAGATACGCAGTATTTT. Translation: CASSQDFFGLAGATDTQYF.

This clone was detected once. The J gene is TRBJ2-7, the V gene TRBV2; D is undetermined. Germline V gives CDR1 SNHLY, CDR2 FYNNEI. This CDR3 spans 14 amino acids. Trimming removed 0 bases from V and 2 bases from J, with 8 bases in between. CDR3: CASSEAYLAYEQYF. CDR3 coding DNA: TGTGCCAGCAGTGAAGCGTACTTAGCCTACGAGCAGTACTTC.

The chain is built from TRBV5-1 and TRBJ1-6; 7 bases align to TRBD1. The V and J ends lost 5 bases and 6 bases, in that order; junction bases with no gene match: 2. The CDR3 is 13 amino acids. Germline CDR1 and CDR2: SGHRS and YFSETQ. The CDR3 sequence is CASRGTVNSPLHF. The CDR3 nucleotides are TGCGCCAGCAGGGGGACAGTTAATTCACCCCTCCACTTT. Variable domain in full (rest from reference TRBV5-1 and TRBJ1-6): KAGVTQTPRYLIKTRGQQVTLSCSPISGHRSVSWYQQTPGQGLQFLFEYFSETQRNKGNFPGRFSGRQFSNSRSEMNVSTLELGDSALYLCASRGTVNSPLHFGNGTRLTVT.